Shown below are 26 T cell receptor beta chains from a single sample sequenced in a study of blood T cells in healthy people across ages (dated by TCRdb to 2014 to 2015). Preparation of the library involved 5' RACE. The data were produced on an Illumina HiSeq 2500. A second PCR of roughly 6 to 11 cycles was run with a J-beta primer mix and a sample-barcoded 5' primer. TCRdb trimmed public reads at Q25 via fastp, called clones via MiXCR and kept in-frame beta chains. Rows with one shared CDR3 protein collapse into an entry with the most common genes and DNA. This sample holds roughly 1,300,000 distinct CDR3 sequences; 45% to 70% were observed only once. Under 8.5% of the sample is in the top ten clones. The sample taken for sequencing was blood. The receptors derive from a man younger than 35 in good health.

The V and J genes are TRBV5-1 and TRBJ1-6; 7 nucleotides match TRBD1. The V segment lost 5 bases and the J segment 8 bases; nucleotides outside the gene matches: 10. The germline V gene has CDR1 SGHRS and CDR2 YFSETQ. CDR3 length equals 15 residues. The CDR3 bases are TGCGCCAGCAGTCACTACAGGGGATTTGATTCACCCCTCCACTTT. Its protein is CASSHYRGFDSPLHF.

The J gene is TRBJ2-7, the V gene TRBV5-6; D perhaps matches TRBD1 (6 bases). V lost 0 bases and J 1 base, leaving 14 bases between the germline ends. This CDR3 is built from 16 residues. Germline lookup yields CDR1 SGHDT and CDR2 YYEEEE. In DNA form, the CDR3 reads TGTGCCAGCAGCTTGGTCCCGGACAGACGATCCTACGAGCAGTACTTC. Translated: CASSLVPDRRSYEQYF.

The rearrangement joins TRBV7-9 to TRBJ1-4; D is unresolved. V lost 5 bases, J lost 7 bases, and 11 bases lay in between. CDR3 length: 13 amino acids. Germline CDR1 reads SEHNR; CDR2 reads FQNEAQ (reference sequence). The CDR3 DNA is TGTGCCAGCAGCGTAGATTACGGTGAAAAACTGTTTTTT. It yields the protein CASSVDYGEKLFF.

The chain combines TRBV5-6 with TRBJ2-7; D remains unclear. Germline V gene sequence: CDR1 SGHDT, CDR2 YYEEEE. The CDR3 contains 13 residues. The V gene lost 1 base and the J gene lost 6 bases, with 11 bases spanning the gap. The CDR3: CASSLPAASEQYF. CDR3 nucleotide sequence: TGTGCCAGCAGCTTGCCCGCGGCTTCCGAGCAGTACTTC.

The chain recombines TRBV11-2 with TRBJ2-1; D remains ambiguous. The V end was cut by 2 bases, the J end by 6 bases, with 17 bases between. CDR1 and CDR2 (germline): SGHAT, FQNNGV. The CDR3 sequence is 16 residues long. The CDR3: CASSLFKGSSCNEQFF. CDR3 DNA: TGTGCCAGCAGCTTATTCAAGGGCTCCTCATGCAATGAGCAGTTCTTC.

The genes are TRBV9 and TRBJ1-1; 12 bases are shared with TRBD1. Germline loops: CDR1 SGDLS, CDR2 YYNGEE. Losses at the gene ends were 3 bases for V and 4 bases for J; bases not matched to a gene: 7. This CDR3 spans 16 amino acids. CDR3 in amino acids: CASSEGQGALGTEAFF. CDR3 DNA: TGTGCCAGCAGCGAGGGACAGGGGGCATTGGGCACTGAAGCTTTCTTT. Together with reference TRBV9 and TRBJ1-1, the CDR3 gives the full variable domain: DSGVTQTPKHLITATGQRVTLRCSPRSGDLSVYWYQQSLDQGLQFLIQYYNGEERAKGNILERFSAQQFPDLHSELNLSSLELGDSALYFCASSEGQGALGTEAFFGQGTRLTVV.

V is TRBV9 and J is TRBJ1-4; D is ambiguous. Trimming shortened V by 3 bases and J by 5 bases, and 11 bases separated the two germline ends. The CDR3 length is 14 residues. Germline V gene sequence: CDR1 SGDLS, CDR2 YYNGEE. CDR3: CASSATGINEKLFF. DNA for the CDR3: TGTGCCAGCAGCGCAACCGGGATCAATGAAAAACTGTTTTTT.

The chain is built from TRBV3-1 and TRBJ2-3, with 8 bases lining up with TRBD2. The ends lost 3 bases at V and 5 bases at J; junction bases unmatched: 13. CDR1 LGHDT and CDR2 YNNKEL come from the germline V gene (reference sequence). The CDR3 has 17 amino acids. Written as DNA, the CDR3 is TGTGCCAGCAGCCATGTAGCGGGATATCCCCCCCTAGATACGCAGTATTTT. It is translated as CASSHVAGYPPLDTQYF.

This clonotype was seen once. The rearrangement uses TRBV20-1 and TRBJ2-3; D is uncertain. V was shortened by 3 bases and J by 3 bases, with 7 bases between the two germline ends. CDR1 is DFQATT and CDR2 is SNEGSKA in the germline V gene (reference sequence). The CDR3 spans 12 residues. The CDR3 sequence: CSASVLTDTQYF. Here the CDR3 DNA reads TGCAGTGCTAGTGTGTTGACAGATACGCAGTATTTT.

The chain joins TRBV6-5 to TRBJ2-7; 10 bases match TRBD2. The ends lost 6 bases at V and 7 bases at J; junction bases unmatched: 9. Germline CDR1 and CDR2: MNHEY and SVGAGI. The CDR3 spans 14 residues. CDR3 residues: CASSSSGGQNEQYF. The CDR3 DNA reads TGTGCCAGCAGCTCTAGCGGGGGTCAGAATGAGCAGTACTTC.

CDR3: CASARAGEETQYF. The CDR3 DNA sequence: TGTGCCAGCGCTAGAGCGGGGGAAGAGACCCAGTACTTC. The V call is TRBV3-1, the J call TRBJ2-5, with TRBD2 matching over 8 bases. This CDR3 comprises 13 residues. V gave up 8 bases and J gave up 3 bases; unmatched junction bases: 5. Germline CDR1 is LGHDT and CDR2 is YNNKEL (reference sequence).

This clonotype was seen just once. The V gene is TRBV20-1, the J gene TRBJ1-2; D not resolved. V shed 2 bases and J shed 6 bases, with 7 bases lying between them. The germline CDR1 and CDR2 sequences are DFQATT and SNEGSKA (reference sequence). The CDR3 totals 11 residues. DNA of the CDR3: TGCAGTGCTAGACTGAGTGATGGCTACACCTTC. Its protein product is CSARLSDGYTF.

CDR3 loop: CATSETGTGFYTF. CDR3 in DNA: TGTGCCACCAGTGAGACCGGGACAGGCTTCTACACCTTC. The rearrangement uses TRBV24-1 and TRBJ1-2; TRBD1 aligns across 8 bases. CDR1 is KGHDR, CDR2 SFDVKD, per germline. V gave up 4 bases and J gave up 10 bases; unmatched junction bases: 7. This CDR3 region has 13 residues.

This chain links TRBV6-5 with TRBJ2-7; no firm D call. CDR3 length equals 14 residues. Germline CDR1 and CDR2: MNHEY and SVGAGI. The V end lost 5 bases, the J end lost 3 bases, and 14 bases lay between the germline ends. This chain's CDR3 is CASSLTPGHYEQYF. CDR3 DNA: TGTGCCAGCAGTCTGACACCGGGCCACTACGAGCAGTACTTC.

J is TRBJ1-1 and V is TRBV6-6; the match to TRBD1 covers 10 bases. CDR1 and CDR2 from the germline V gene are MNHNY and SVGAGI (reference sequence). The CDR3 spans 14 residues. Trimming cost V 8 bases and J 6 bases; bases outside gene matches: 9. CDR3 loop: CASAVGQGIPEAFF. As DNA, the CDR3 is TGTGCCAGCGCTGTGGGACAGGGGATTCCTGAAGCTTTCTTT.

The chain links TRBV5-1 to TRBJ2-7; 12 nucleotides line up with TRBD1. Germline-derived CDR1 and CDR2 are SGHRS and YFSETQ. The CDR3 totals 14 residues. The trim removed 7 bases at V and 6 bases at J, leaving 8 bases unmatched. This chain's CDR3 is CASYSGTGGVEQYF. The CDR3 DNA sequence: TGCGCCAGCTATTCCGGGACAGGGGGCGTCGAGCAGTACTTC.

This clonotype has more than one count but fewer than ten. The chain employs TRBV4-3 and TRBJ2-5; D unclear. The V gene lost 3 bases and the J gene lost 0 bases, with 11 bases spanning the gap. The CDR3 spans 15 residues. The germline CDR1 and CDR2 sequences are LGHNA and YSLEER. CDR3 residues: CASSHSDKYQETQYF. CDR3 nucleotides: TGCGCCAGCAGCCATAGTGACAAGTACCAAGAGACCCAGTACTTC.

The chain's CDR3 is CASSDDLKLSTDTQYF. The CDR3 coding sequence is TGTGCCAGCAGCGACGATTTAAAACTTAGCACAGATACGCAGTATTTT. This sequence joins TRBV7-9 and TRBJ2-3; the D is unclear. CDR1 and CDR2 from the germline V gene are SEHNR and FQNEAQ (reference sequence). V lost 5 bases and J lost 0, with 15 bases in between. The CDR3 loop spans 16 amino acids.

The chain combines TRBV28 with TRBJ1-4; TRBD1 matches at 11 bases. J gave up 13 bases and V 7 bases, and 5 bases lay outside the gene matches. Germline CDR1 and CDR2: MDHEN and SYDVKM. This CDR3 is built from 12 residues. CDR3 amino acids: CASKDRGRGLFF. CDR3 DNA sequence: TGTGCCAGCAAGGACAGGGGGCGCGGACTGTTTTTT.

In this sample, this clonotype turned up a few times. CDR3 DNA: TGCAGTGCCCCGGGACAGGAGTCTACCTACGAGCAGTACTTC. Translation: CSAPGQESTYEQYF. The chain uses TRBV20-1 and TRBJ2-7, with 8 bases identical to TRBD1. Losses at the gene ends were 6 bases for V and 2 bases for J; bases not matched to a gene: 9. In germline, CDR1 is DFQATT, CDR2 SNEGSKA (reference sequence). CDR3 length equals 14 residues.

In this sample, this clonotype turned up a few times. J is TRBJ1-1 and V is TRBV20-1; the match to TRBD1 covers 7 bases. V was pared by 3 bases and J by 5 bases, with 9 bases of the junction left unmatched. This CDR3 has 14 residues. Germline lookup yields CDR1 DFQATT and CDR2 SNEGSKA (reference sequence). The chain's CDR3 is CSASTGDRETEAFF. As DNA, the CDR3 is TGCAGTGCTAGTACCGGAGACAGGGAGACTGAAGCTTTCTTT.

The chain has TRBV10-3 and TRBJ1-4; D is perhaps TRBD1 (6 bases). Germline CDR1 ENHRY, CDR2 SYGVKD. The CDR3 contains 14 residues. Trimming cost V 5 bases and J 7 bases, with 14 bases left between them. CDR3 loop: CAISNDRQSEKLFF. As DNA, the CDR3 is TGTGCCATCAGTAACGACAGGCAGTCTGAAAAACTGTTTTTT.

About this clonotype: At one boundary the junction diverges from the germline segment, which might be a read error. This chain links TRBV5-5 with TRBJ2-2; 9 bases map to TRBD2. Germline CDR1 reads SGHKS; CDR2 reads YYEKEE (reference sequence). The CDR3 sequence is 16 residues long. The DNA for the CDR3 is TGTGCCGGCAGCTATTCTAGCGGGGTGAACACCGGGGAGCTGTTTTTT. This gives the protein CAGSYSSGVNTGELFF.

The table lists this clonotype with a few counts. The chain combines TRBV20-1 with TRBJ1-6; possible D gene TRBD1, 6 bases. The germline V and J ends were trimmed by 6 bases and 0 bases, with 9 bases remaining between them. From germline, CDR1 is DFQATT and CDR2 SNEGSKA (reference sequence). This CDR3 has 14 residues. The CDR3 is CSAGQSSYNSPLHF. CDR3 nucleotide sequence: TGCAGTGCAGGACAGAGCTCCTATAATTCACCCCTCCACTTT.

This clonotype was observed a handful of times. The chain combines TRBV5-1 with TRBJ2-4; tentatively, D is TRBD1 or TRBD2 (6 bases each). Trimming left V 0 bases short and J 6 bases short, with 10 bases between. CDR1 is SGHRS, CDR2 YFSETQ, per germline. The CDR3 consists of 14 residues. CDR3 nucleotide sequence: TGCGCCAGCAGCTTGGAGGGGGGCGGAAACATTCAGTACTTC. This encodes CASSLEGGGNIQYF. Filled out from reference TRBV5-1 and TRBJ2-4, the complete variable domain reads KAGVTQTPRYLIKTRGQQVTLSCSPISGHRSVSWYQQTPGQGLQFLFEYFSETQRNKGNFPGRFSGRQFSNSRSEMNVSTLELGDSALYLCASSLEGGGNIQYFGAGTRLSVL.

The V and J genes are TRBV5-6 and TRBJ2-7, with TRBD1 matching 8 bases. Germline CDR1 is SGHDT and CDR2 is YYEEEE. V shed 2 bases, J shed 6 bases, and the junction held 4 bases outside the gene matches. This CDR3 is 13 amino acids long. CDR3 nucleotide sequence: TGTGCCAGCAGCTTTGGACAGGGCTCCGAGCAGTACTTC. Translated: CASSFGQGSEQYF.